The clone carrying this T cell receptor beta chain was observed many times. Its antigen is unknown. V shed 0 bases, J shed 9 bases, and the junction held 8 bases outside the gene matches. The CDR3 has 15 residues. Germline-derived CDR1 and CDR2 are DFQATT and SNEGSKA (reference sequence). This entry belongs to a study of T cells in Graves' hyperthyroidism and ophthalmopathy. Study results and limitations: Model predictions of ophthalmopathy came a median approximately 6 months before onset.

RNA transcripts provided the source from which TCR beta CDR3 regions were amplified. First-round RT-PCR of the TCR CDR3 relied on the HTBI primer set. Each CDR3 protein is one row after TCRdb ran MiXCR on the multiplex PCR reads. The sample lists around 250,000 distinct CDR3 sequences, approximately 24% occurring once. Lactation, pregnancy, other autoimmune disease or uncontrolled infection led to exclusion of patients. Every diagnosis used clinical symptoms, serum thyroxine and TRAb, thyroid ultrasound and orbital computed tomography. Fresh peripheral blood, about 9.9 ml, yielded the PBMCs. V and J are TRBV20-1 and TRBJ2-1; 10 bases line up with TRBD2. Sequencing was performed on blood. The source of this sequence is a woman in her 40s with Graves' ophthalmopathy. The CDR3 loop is CSARDQLAGVSEQFF. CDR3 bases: TGCAGTGCTAGAGATCAGCTAGCGGGAGTCAGTGAGCAGTTCTTC.